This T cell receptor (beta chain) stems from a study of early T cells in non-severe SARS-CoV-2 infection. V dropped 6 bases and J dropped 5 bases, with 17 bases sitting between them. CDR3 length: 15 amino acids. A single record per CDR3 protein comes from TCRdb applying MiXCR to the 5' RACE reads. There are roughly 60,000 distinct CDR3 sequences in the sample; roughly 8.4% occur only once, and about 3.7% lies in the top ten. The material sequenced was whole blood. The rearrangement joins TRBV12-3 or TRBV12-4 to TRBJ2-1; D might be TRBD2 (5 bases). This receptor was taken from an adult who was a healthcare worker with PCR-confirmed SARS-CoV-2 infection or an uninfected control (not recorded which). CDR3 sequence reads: CASSIGLRENNEQFF. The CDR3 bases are TGTGCCAGCAGCATCGGACTTCGCGAGAACAATGAGCAGTTCTTC.